These T cell receptor beta chains were read from a single sample in a study of technical replicates of blood from a few donors. Sequencing was performed with immunoSEQ multiplex PCR; in TCRdb, only in-frame clones are kept and a portion is missing. The table lists around 80,000 clones, roughly 98% of them singletons. Sequenced sample: T cells isolated from PBMCs. All receptors come from a human donor in good health. Each CDR3 is given with its conserved first and last residue. The D gene is left open where the match is weak. The listing skips clone size in some rows; elsewhere it reads once, few, many or a size class.

j_call,clone_size,d_call,v_call,cdr3_aa,cdr3_nt
TRBJ2-2,.,.,TRBV7-9,CASSSPAERGLNTGELFF,TGTGCCAGCAGCTCACCCGCAGAGAGAGGGCTGAACACCGGGGAGCTGTTTTTT
TRBJ2-5,.,.,TRBV28,CASSSAAGQEQETQYF,TGTGCCAGCAGTTCGGCAGCGGGACAGGAACAAGAGACCCAGTACTTC
TRBJ2-3,.,.,TRBV4-1,CASSQVVAVTDTQYF,TGCGCCAGCAGCCAAGTCGTAGCGGTCACAGATACGCAGTATTTT
TRBJ2-3,.,TRBD2,TRBV7-9,CASSLAASGETTDTQYF,TGTGCCAGCAGCTTAGCGGCTAGCGGGGAGACCACAGATACGCAGTATTTT
TRBJ2-1,.,TRBD1,TRBV30,CAWSSQGEHQFF,TGTGCCTGGAGTTCCCAGGGGGAGCATCAGTTCTTC
TRBJ2-7,.,TRBD2,TRBV6-1,CASRGTSGSYEQYF,TGTGCCAGCAGGGGGACTAGCGGGAGCTACGAGCAGTACTTC
TRBJ1-1,once,TRBD1,TRBV5-5,CASSMQGAYDTEAFF,TGTGCCAGCAGCATGCAGGGGGCGTATGACACTGAAGCTTTCTTT
TRBJ1-1,.,.,TRBV29-1,CSADGGAFF,TGCAGCGCTGACGGGGGAGCTTTCTTT
TRBJ1-1,.,.,TRBV11-2,CASSPQLGPEAFF,TGTGCCAGCAGCCCCCAGTTGGGGCCCGAAGCTTTCTTT
TRBJ2-5,.,.,TRBV10-3,CAAGTDQETQYF,TGTGCCGCGGGCACAGACCAAGAGACCCAGTACTTC
TRBJ1-1,once,TRBD1,TRBV7-9,CASSWKQGGTEAFF,TGTGCCAGCAGCTGGAAACAGGGGGGGACTGAAGCTTTCTTT
TRBJ2-1,.,.,TRBV5-6,CASNRDLYNEQFF,TGTGCCAGTAACAGGGATTTATACAATGAGCAGTTCTTC
TRBJ2-3,.,.,TRBV6-1,CASSEEAGSDTQYF,TGTGCCAGCAGTGAAGAGGCAGGGTCAGATACGCAGTATTTT
TRBJ1-4,.,.,TRBV25-1,CASSESGERGKLFF,TGTGCCAGCAGTGAATCAGGGGAGAGGGGAAAACTGTTTTTT
TRBJ1-4,.,.,TRBV7-2,CASSFQGTNEKLFF,TGTGCCAGCAGCTTTCAGGGCACTAATGAAAAACTGTTTTTT
TRBJ1-5,.,TRBD1,TRBV4-1,CASSPGQGYSNQPQHF,TGCGCCAGCAGCCCCGGACAGGGCTATAGCAATCAGCCCCAGCATTTT
TRBJ2-2,.,.,TRBV27,CASRRIWGPNTGELFF,TGTGCCAGCAGGCGGATTTGGGGCCCTAACACCGGGGAGCTGTTTTTT